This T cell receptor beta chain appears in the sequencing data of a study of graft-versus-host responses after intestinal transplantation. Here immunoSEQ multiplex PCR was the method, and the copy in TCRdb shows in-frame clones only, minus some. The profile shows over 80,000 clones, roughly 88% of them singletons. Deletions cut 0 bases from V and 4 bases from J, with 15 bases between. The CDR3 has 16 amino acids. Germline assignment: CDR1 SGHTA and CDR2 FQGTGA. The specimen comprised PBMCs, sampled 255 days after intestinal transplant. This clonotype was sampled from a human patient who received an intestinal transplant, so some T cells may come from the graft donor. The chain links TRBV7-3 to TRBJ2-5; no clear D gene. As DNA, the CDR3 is TGTGCCAGCAGCTTAACTGGTGGTTCCCCAGGAGAGACCCAGTACTTC. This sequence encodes CASSLTGGSPGETQYF.